Described below is a single T cell receptor beta chain sequence and its context. This clonotype has ten or more counts. It lacks a known antigen. There are no base qualities to consult, and no much larger clone falls within one base. The data stem from a study of T-cell reconstitution after alpha-beta-depleted transplantation in children (dated by TCRdb to 2016 to 2017). About the investigation overall: Using TCR repertoire profiling, the study followed T-cell immune reconstitution in a quantitative way in children after TCRalphabeta/CD19-depleted allogeneic hematopoietic cell transplantation.

Points the paper makes about the study in general: Apparently early alphabetaT-cell count recovery about two months after transplant reportedly relied on only several hundred rapidly expanded clones derived from non-depleted graft cells. Hyperexpanded clone frequencies declined over subsequent months; after one year, T-cell counts and TCRbeta diversity were mostly attributed to newly produced T cells. In some patients, the high TCRbeta diversity seen at day 60 was put down to recipient T cells and intrathymic progenitors that had survived conditioning.

Receptor amplification or capture employed PCR. The listed sequencing device is Illumina HiSeq 2500. TCR libraries were prepared with molecular barcoding, using unique molecular identifiers to normalize TCRbeta repertoire quantification. TCRdb's own reprocessing of the public reads used fastp at Q25 and MiXCR and kept productive beta chains. Rows merge per CDR3 protein into single entries with the most common DNA and genes. The sample records under 850,000 distinct CDR3 sequences, less than 15% of which are singletons. In total, the top ten clones hold about 0.79% of the sample. This specimen's treatment or condition label, interpreted: allogeneic hematopoietic cell transplantation with graft depleted of TCRalphabeta T cells and CD19 B cells. TCRalphabeta/CD19-depleted allogeneic hematopoietic cell grafts were given to the transplant recipients, all of whom were children. Sequencing was performed on PBMCs, taken before TCRalphabeta/CD19-depleted stem cell transplant. The TCR sequence derives from a girl aged 2 to 10 with congenital amegakaryocytic thrombocytopenia, due to receive a stem cell transplant.

CDR3 sequence: CASSLDRGSDTQYF. The DNA sequence is TGTGCCAGCAGCTTAGACAGGGGCTCAGATACGCAGTATTTT. The rearranged segments are TRBV11-2 and TRBJ2-3; possibly the D gene is TRBD1, per 6 matching bases. CDR1 SGHAT and CDR2 FQNNGV are derived from the germline V gene. Relative to germline, V is 0 bases shorter and J is 4 bases shorter, with 8 bases between their ends. From the cysteine through the phenylalanine, the CDR3 covers 14 amino acids. Just CDR3 DNA is preserved here, 42 bases in frame from base 1.